The table lists the clone carrying this T cell receptor (beta chain) with a few counts. The data originate from a study of cytomegalovirus exposure and HLA in healthy donors. Losses at the gene ends were 0 bases for V and 3 bases for J; bases not matched to a gene: 5. There are 17 residues in the CDR3. Germline V CDR1 and CDR2: LGHNA, YSLEER. The PCR contained 60 Vbeta and 13 Jbeta primers. The protocol was immunoSEQ multiplex PCR, while the TCRdb copy is restricted to in-frame clones and leaves out a portion. The table lists 190,000 or so clones, 82% of them singletons. This sequence joins TRBV4-3 and TRBJ2-6; 7 bases are shared with TRBD2. Material for sequencing was PBMCs. This TCR came from a boy between 2 and 10 years old in good health and CMV-seronegative. DNA for the CDR3: TGCGCCAGCAGCCAAGAAAGGACTAGTAATGGGGCCAACGTCCTGACTTTC. This encodes CASSQERTSNGANVLTF.